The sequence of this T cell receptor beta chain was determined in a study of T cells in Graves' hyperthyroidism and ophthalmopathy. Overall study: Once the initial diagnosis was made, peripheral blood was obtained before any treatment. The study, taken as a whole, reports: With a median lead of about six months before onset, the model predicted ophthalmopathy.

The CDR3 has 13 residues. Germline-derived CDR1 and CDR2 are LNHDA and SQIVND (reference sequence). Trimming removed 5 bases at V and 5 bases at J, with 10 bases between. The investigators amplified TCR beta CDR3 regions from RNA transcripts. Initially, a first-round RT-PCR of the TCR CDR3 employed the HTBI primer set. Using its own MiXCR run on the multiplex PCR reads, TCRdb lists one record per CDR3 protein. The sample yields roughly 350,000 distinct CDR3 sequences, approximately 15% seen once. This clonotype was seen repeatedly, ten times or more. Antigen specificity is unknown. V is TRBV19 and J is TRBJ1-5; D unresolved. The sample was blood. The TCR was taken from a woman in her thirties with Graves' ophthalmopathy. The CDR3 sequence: CASSPTTYQPQHF. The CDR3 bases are TGTGCCAGTAGTCCAACGACCTATCAGCCCCAGCATTTT.